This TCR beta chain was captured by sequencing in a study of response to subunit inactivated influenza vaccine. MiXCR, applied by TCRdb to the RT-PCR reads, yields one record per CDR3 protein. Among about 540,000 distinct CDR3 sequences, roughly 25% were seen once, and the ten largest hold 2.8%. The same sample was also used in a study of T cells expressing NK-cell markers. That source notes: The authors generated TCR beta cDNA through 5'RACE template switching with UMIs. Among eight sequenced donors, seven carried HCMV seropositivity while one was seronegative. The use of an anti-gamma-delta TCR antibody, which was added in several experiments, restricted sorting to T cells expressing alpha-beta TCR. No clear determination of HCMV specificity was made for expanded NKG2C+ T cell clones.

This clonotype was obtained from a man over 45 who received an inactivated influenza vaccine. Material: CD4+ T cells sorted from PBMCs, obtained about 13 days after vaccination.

CDR3 amino acids: CSAAGLANPDTQYF. Written as DNA, the CDR3 is TGCAGTGCTGCAGGACTAGCGAACCCCGATACGCAGTATTTT. The chain couples TRBV20-1 to TRBJ2-3, with 9 positions matching TRBD2. Germline values: CDR1 DFQATT, CDR2 SNEGSKA (reference sequence). J gave up 6 bases and V 5 bases, and 9 bases lay outside the gene matches. The CDR3 consists of 14 residues.